This T cell receptor beta chain was profiled in a study of CD8 T cells in Susac syndrome. At the level of the study: When blood was drawn, patients with Susac syndrome were on intravenous immunoglobulin alone, on corticosteroids, or therapy-naive.

Unmatched junction bases numbered 3, after V lost 6 bases and J lost 9 bases. The germline CDR1 and CDR2 sequences are MGHDK and SYGVNS. The CDR3 consists of 13 residues. The authors sequenced TCR beta from blood CD8+ and CD4+ T cells. TEMRA cells were enriched by FACS, and CD4+ and CD8+ T cells were negatively isolated. RNA, at about 0.45 to 1 ug, was reverse transcribed with random hexamers. The immunoSEQ assay covered 54 Vbeta and 13 Jbeta segments for CDR3. TCRdb analysed the immunoSEQ multiplex PCR reads with MiXCR anew, one entry per CDR3 protein. The sample contains about 53,000 distinct CDR3 sequences, more than 85% of which appear only once.

This clonotype was sampled from a human donor with Susac syndrome. The rearrangement uses TRBV25-1 and TRBJ1-6; 9 bases align to TRBD1. The specimen was CD8+ T cells from PBMCs. Here the CDR3 DNA reads TGTGCCAGCAGGGGGACAGGGTTTTCACCCCTCCACTTT. Translation: CASRGTGFSPLHF.